This TCR beta chain was recorded in a study of T cells after yellow fever vaccination. Study-wide results and caveats: Bulk-population clonotypes that are abundant could appear as contaminants in FACS-sorted repertoires.

TCRdb reanalysed the 5' RACE reads using MiXCR and keeps one entry per CDR3 protein. In the table there are a few hundred thousand distinct CDR3 sequences, around 17% of which are singletons. This clonotype appeared a few times. The antigen is undetermined. Sequenced here: PBMCs, sampled roughly 5 days after the first yellow fever vaccination. This clonotype was obtained from a man aged 18-30 years who received the YFV17D yellow fever vaccine.

In nucleotides, the CDR3 is TGTGCCAGCAGCGAATACAGGGACCACATGAACACTGAAGCTTTCTTT. This translates into CASSEYRDHMNTEAFF. The chain employs TRBV3-1 and TRBJ1-1, with D possibly TRBD1 on 6 matching bases. The ends were cut back, 5 bases at V and 0 bases at J, with 16 bases in the middle. This CDR3 spans 16 amino acids. Germline CDR1 reads LGHDT; CDR2 reads YNNKEL (reference sequence). Looking up the rest from reference TRBV3-1 and TRBJ1-1 gives the full variable domain: DTAVSQTPKYLVTQMGNDKSIKCEQNLGHDTMYWYKQDSKKFLKIMFSYNNKELIINETVPNRFSPKSPDKAHLNLHINSLELGDSAVYFCASSEYRDHMNTEAFFGQGTRLTVV.